This note documents a single T cell receptor (beta chain) sequence. Produced via immunoSEQ multiplex PCR; TCRdb's table is partial and in-frame only. Here the sample spans about 250,000 clones, approximately 83% being singletons. This sample is drawn from a study of blood T cell repertoires in COVID-19. The receptor's source is a man aged 50 to 60 with active or convalescent COVID-19. Source material: peripheral blood.

CDR3 sequence reads: CASSGGTSGGRSYNEQFF. CDR3 DNA sequence: TGTGCCAGCAGCGGAGGGACTAGCGGGGGCCGCTCCTACAATGAGCAGTTCTTC. The chain combines TRBV25-1 with TRBJ2-1; the match to TRBD2 covers 14 bases. The CDR3 is 18 residues long. Trimming took 6 bases from V and 0 from J; bases not matched to a gene: 7. Germline CDR1 MGHDK, CDR2 SYGVNS. Drawing the rest from reference TRBV25-1 and TRBJ2-1, the complete variable domain is EADIYQTPRYLVIGTGKKITLECSQTMGHDKMYWYQQDPGMELHLIHYSYGVNSTEKGDLSSESTVSRIRTEHFPLTLESARPSHTSQYLCASSGGTSGGRSYNEQFFGPGTRLTVL.